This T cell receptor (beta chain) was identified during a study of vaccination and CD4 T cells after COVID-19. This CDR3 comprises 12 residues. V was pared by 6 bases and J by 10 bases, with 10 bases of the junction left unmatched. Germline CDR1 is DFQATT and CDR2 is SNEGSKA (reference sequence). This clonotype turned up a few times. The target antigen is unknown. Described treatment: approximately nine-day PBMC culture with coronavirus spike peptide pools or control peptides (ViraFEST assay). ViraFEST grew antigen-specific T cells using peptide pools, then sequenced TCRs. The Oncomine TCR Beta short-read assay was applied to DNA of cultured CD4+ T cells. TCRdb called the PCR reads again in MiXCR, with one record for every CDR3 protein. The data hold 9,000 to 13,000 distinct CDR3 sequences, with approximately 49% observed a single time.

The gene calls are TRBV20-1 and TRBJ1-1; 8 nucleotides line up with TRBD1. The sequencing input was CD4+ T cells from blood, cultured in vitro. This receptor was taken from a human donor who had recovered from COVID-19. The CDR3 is CSAGGQAGRAFF. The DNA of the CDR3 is TGCAGTGCAGGGGGACAGGCCGGGCGAGCTTTCTTT.